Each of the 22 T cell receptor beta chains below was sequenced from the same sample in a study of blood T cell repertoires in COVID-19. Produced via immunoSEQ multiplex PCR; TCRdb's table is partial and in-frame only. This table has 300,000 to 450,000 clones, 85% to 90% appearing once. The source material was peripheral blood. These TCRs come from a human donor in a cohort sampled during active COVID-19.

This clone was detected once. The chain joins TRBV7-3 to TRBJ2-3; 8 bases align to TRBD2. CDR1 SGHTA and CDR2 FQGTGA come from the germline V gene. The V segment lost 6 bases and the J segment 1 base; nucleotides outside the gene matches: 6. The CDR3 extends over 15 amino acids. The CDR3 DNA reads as TGTGCCAGCAGTCGTAGCGGGATACGCACAGATACGCAGTATTTT. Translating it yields CASSRSGIRTDTQYF.

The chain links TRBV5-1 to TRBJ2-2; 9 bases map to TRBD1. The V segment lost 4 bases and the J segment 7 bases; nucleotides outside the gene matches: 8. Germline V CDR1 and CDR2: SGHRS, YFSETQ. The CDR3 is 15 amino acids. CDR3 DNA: TGCGCCAGCAGCCAAGGACAGGGGATAATCGGGGAGCTGTTTTTT. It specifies CASSQGQGIIGELFF.

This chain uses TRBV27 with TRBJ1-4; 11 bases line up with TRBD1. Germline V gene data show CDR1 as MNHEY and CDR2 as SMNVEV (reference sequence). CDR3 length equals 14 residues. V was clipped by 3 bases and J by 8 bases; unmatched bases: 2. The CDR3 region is CASSFGTGGEKLFF. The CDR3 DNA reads TGTGCCAGCAGTTTCGGGACAGGGGGAGAAAAACTGTTTTTT.

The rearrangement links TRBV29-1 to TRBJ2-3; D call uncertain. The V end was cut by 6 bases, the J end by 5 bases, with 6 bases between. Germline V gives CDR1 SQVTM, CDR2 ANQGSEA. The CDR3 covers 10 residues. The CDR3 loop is CSVTEDTQYF. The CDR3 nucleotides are TGCAGCGTCACAGAAGATACGCAGTATTTT.

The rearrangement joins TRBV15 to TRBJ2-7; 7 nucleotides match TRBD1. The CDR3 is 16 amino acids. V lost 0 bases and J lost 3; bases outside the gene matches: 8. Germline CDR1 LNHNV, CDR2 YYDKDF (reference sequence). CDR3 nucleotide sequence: TGTGCCACCAGCAGAGAAAGGGGACCAGGGGGCTACGAGCAGTACTTC. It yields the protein CATSRERGPGGYEQYF.

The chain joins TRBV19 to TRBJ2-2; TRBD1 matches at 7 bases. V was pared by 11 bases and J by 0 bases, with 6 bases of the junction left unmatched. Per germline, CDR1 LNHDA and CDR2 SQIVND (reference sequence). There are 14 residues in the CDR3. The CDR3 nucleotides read TGTGCCGCCCGACAGGGCGCGAACACCGGGGAGCTGTTTTTT. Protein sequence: CAARQGANTGELFF.

In DNA form, the CDR3 reads TGTGCCAGCAGCAAAAGGGTAGTGGGCACAGCCGGGACTAGCGGGAGGATTAACCTCTACGAGCAGTACTTC. This encodes CASSKRVVGTAGTSGRINLYEQYF. This chain connects TRBV7-9 to TRBJ2-7, with 15 bases aligning to TRBD2. The CDR3 runs 24 residues. J lost 3 bases, V lost 5 bases, and 29 bases had no gene match. CDR1 is SEHNR and CDR2 is FQNEAQ in the germline V gene (reference sequence).

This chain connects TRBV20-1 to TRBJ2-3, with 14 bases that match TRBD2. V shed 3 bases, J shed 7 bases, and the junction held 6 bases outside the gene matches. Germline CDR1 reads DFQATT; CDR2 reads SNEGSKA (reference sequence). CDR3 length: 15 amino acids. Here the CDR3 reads CSASWTSGGQYTQYF. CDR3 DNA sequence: TGCAGTGCTAGTTGGACTAGCGGGGGGCAATATACGCAGTATTTT.

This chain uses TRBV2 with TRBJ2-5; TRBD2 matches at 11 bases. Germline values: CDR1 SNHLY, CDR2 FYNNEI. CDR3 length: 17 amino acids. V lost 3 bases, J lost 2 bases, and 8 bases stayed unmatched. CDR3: CASSDHLRLAGQETQYF. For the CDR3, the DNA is TGTGCCAGCAGTGACCACCTCCGACTAGCGGGGCAAGAGACCCAGTACTTC.

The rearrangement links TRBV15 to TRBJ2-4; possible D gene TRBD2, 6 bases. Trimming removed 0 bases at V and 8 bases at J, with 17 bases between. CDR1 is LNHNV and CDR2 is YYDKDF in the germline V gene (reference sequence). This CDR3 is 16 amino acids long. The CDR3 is CATSRDLYGGEDIQYF. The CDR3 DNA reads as TGTGCCACCAGCAGAGATCTGTACGGGGGAGAGGACATTCAGTACTTC.

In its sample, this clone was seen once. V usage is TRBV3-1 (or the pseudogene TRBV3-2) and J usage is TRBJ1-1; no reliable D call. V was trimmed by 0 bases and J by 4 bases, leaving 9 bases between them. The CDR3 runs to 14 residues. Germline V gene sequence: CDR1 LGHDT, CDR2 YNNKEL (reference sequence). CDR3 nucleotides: TGTGCCAGCAGCCAAGACTTGAGTCTCACTGAAGCTTTCTTT. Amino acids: CASSQDLSLTEAFF.

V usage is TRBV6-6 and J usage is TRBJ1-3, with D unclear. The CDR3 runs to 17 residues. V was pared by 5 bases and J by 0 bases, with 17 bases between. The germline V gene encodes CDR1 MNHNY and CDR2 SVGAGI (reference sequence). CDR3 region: CASSPTRRRGSGNTIYF. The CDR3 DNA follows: TGTGCCAGCAGTCCGACTAGACGGAGAGGCTCTGGAAACACCATATATTTT.

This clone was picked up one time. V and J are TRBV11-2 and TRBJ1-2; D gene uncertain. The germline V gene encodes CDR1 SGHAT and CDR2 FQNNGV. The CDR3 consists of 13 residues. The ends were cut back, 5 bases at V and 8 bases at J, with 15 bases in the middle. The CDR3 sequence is CASSPRRGGGYTF. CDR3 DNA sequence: TGTGCCAGCAGCCCACGACGGGGTGGAGGCTACACCTTC.

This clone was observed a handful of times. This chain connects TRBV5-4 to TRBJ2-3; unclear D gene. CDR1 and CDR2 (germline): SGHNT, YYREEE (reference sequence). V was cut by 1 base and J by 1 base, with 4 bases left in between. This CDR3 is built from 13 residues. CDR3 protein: CASSLYGTDTQYF. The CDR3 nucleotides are TGTGCCAGCAGCTTGTATGGCACAGATACGCAGTATTTT.

CDR3 sequence: CASSPQQGYNEKLFF. The DNA for the CDR3 is TGTGCCAGTAGTCCCCAACAGGGGTATAATGAAAAACTGTTTTTT. The chain recombines TRBV19 with TRBJ1-4, with TRBD1 identical over 7 bases. Per germline, CDR1 LNHDA and CDR2 SQIVND (reference sequence). This CDR3 is built from 15 residues. J lost 4 bases, V lost 5 bases, and 7 bases had no gene match.

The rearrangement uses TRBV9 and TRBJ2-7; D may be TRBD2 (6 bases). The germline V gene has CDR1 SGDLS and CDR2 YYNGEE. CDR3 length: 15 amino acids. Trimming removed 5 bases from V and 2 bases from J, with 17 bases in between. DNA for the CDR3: TGTGCCAGCAGGAACCCTCGGGACTGCCCCTACGAGCAGTACTTC. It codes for CASRNPRDCPYEQYF.

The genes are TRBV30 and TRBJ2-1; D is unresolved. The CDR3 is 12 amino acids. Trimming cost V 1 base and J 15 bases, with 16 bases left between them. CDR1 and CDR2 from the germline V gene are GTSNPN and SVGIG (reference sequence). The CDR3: CAWSGRSLGPFF. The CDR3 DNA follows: TGTGCCTGGAGTGGGCGTTCCCTTGGGCCGTTCTTC.

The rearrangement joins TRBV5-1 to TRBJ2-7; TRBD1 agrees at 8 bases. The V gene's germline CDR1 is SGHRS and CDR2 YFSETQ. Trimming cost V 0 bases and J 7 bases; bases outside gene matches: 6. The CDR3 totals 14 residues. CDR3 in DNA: TGCGCCAGCAGCTTGGGGCAGGGGGCAAGTGAGCAGTACTTC. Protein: CASSLGQGASEQYF. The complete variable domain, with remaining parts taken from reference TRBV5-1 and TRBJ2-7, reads KAGVTQTPRYLIKTRGQQVTLSCSPISGHRSVSWYQQTPGQGLQFLFEYFSETQRNKGNFPGRFSGRQFSNSRSEMNVSTLELGDSALYLCASSLGQGASEQYFGPGTRLTVT.

The CDR3 DNA follows: TGTGCCAGCAGCTCGTATGGGGCCCGCCAAGAGACCCAGTACTTC. Its translation is CASSSYGARQETQYF. This chain links TRBV5-5 with TRBJ2-5; D might be TRBD1 (5 bases). Germline V gives CDR1 SGHKS, CDR2 YYEKEE (reference sequence). V was clipped by 3 bases and J by 1 base, with 13 bases between them. CDR3 length equals 15 residues.

The CDR3 coding sequence is TGCGCCAGCAGTCTAACGACTGCAACTAATGAAAAACTGTTTTTT. Translated: CASSLTTATNEKLFF. V and J are TRBV5-1 and TRBJ1-4, with D unresolved. Germline V gene sequence: CDR1 SGHRS, CDR2 YFSETQ. There are 15 residues in the CDR3. V gave up 5 bases and J gave up 0 bases, with 11 bases separating them.

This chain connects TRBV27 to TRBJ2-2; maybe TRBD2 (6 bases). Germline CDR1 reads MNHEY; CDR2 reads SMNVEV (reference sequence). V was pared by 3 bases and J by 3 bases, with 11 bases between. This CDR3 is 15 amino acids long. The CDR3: CASSFVGGDTGELFF. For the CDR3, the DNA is TGTGCCAGCAGTTTTGTGGGGGGAGACACCGGGGAGCTGTTTTTT.

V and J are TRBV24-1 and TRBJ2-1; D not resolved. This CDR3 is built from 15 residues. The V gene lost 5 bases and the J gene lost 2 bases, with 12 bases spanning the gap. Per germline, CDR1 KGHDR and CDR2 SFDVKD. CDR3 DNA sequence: TGTGCCACCAGTGGTACAGTATCCCCCTACAATGAGCAGTTCTTC. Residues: CATSGTVSPYNEQFF.